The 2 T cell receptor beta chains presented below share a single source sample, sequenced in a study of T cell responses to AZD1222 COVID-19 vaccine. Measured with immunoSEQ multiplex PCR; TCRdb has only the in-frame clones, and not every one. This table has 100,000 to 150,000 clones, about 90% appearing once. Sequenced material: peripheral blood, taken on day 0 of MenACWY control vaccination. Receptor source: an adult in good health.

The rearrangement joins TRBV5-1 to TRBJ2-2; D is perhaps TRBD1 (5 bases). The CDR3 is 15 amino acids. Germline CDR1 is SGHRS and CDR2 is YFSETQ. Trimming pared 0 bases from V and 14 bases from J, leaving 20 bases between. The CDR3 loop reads CASSLVGAANGYLFF. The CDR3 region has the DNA TGCGCCAGCAGCTTGGTTGGGGCAGCCAATGGGTATCTGTTTTTT.

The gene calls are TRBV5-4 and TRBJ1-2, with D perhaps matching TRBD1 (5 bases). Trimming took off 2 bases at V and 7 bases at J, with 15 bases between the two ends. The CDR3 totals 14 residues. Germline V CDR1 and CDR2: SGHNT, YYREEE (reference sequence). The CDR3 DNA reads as TGTGCCAGCAGCTTAGGTCAGGGCTTGAGTGGCTACACCTTC. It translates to CASSLGQGLSGYTF.